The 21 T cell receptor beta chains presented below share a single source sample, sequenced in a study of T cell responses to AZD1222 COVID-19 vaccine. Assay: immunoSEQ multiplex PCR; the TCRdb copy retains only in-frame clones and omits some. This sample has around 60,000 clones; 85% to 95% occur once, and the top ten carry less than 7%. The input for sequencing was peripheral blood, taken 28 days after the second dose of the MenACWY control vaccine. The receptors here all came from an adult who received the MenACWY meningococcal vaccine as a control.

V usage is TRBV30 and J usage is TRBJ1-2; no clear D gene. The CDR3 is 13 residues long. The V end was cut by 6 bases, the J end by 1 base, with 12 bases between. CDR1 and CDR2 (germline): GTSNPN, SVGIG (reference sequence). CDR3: CACHSGVNYGYTF. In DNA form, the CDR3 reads TGTGCCTGCCACAGTGGGGTTAACTATGGCTACACCTTC.

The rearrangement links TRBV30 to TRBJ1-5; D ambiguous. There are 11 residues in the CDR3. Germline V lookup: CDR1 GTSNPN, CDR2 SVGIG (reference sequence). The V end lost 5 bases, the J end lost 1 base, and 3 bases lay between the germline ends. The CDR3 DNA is TGTGCCTGGGGGAGCAATCAGCCCCAGCATTTT. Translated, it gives CAWGSNQPQHF.

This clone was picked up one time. This chain's CDR3 is CASSDASREQYF. CDR3 DNA sequence: TGCGCCAGCAGTGATGCTTCGAGGGAGCAGTACTTC. V and J are TRBV10-1 and TRBJ2-7; no clear D. This CDR3 contains 12 residues. The germline V gene encodes CDR1 WNHNN and CDR2 SYGVQD (reference sequence). V was cut by 3 bases and J by 7 bases, with 10 bases left in between.

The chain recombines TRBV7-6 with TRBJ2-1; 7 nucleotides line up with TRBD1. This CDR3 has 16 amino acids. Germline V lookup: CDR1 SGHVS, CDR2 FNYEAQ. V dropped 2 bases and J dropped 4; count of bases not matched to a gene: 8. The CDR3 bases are TGTGCCAGCAGCTTATTCACCGGGACAGCTTACAATGAGCAGTTCTTC. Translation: CASSLFTGTAYNEQFF.

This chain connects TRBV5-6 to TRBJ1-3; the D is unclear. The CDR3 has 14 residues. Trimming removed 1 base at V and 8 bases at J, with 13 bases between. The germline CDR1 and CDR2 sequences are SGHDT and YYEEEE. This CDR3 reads CASSLTAAWDTIYF. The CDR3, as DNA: TGTGCCAGCAGCTTGACGGCAGCTTGGGACACCATATATTTT.

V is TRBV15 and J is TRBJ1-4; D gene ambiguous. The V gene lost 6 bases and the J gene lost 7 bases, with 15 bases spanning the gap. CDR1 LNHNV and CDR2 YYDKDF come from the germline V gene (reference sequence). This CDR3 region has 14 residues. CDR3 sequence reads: CATSPDPSFEKLFF. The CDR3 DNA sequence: TGTGCCACCAGTCCCGACCCTAGTTTTGAAAAACTGTTTTTT.

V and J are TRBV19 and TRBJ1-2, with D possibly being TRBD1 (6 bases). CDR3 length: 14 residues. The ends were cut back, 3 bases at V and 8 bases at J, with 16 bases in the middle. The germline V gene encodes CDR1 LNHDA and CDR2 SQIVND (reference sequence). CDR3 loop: CASSIGQSRGGYTF. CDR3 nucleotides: TGTGCCAGTAGTATCGGACAGTCGCGGGGAGGCTACACCTTC.

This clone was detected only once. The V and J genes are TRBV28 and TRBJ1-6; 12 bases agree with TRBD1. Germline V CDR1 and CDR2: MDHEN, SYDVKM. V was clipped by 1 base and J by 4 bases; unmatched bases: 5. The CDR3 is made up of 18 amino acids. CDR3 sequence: CASSLLMGQGAYNSPLHF. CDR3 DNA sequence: TGTGCCAGCAGTTTATTAATGGGACAGGGGGCTTATAATTCACCCCTCCACTTT.

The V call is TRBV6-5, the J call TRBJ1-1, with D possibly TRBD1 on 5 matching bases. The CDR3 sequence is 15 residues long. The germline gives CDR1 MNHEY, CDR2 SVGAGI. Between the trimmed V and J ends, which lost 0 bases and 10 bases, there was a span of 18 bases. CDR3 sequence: CASSYSTDGGLGAFF. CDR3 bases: TGTGCCAGCAGTTACTCGACTGACGGGGGTTTGGGAGCTTTCTTT.

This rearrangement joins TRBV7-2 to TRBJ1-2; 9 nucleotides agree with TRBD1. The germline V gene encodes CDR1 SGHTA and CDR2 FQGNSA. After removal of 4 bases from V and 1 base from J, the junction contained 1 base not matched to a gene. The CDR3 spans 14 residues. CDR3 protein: CASSSGQGNYGYTF. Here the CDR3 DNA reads TGTGCCAGCAGCTCGGGACAGGGTAACTATGGCTACACCTTC.

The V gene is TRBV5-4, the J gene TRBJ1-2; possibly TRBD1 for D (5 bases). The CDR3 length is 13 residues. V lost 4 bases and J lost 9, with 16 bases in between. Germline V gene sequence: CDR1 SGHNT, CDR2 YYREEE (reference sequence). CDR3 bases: TGTGCCAGCAGCGGGGGACGGAGTATGAGCTACACCTTC. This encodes CASSGGRSMSYTF.

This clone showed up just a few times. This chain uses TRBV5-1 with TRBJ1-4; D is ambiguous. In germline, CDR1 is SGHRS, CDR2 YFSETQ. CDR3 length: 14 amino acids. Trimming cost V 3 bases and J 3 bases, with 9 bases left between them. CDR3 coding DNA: TGCGCCAGCAGCTCCGGGCGCCCTAATGAAAAACTGTTTTTT. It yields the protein CASSSGRPNEKLFF. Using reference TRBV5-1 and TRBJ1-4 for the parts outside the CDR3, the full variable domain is KAGVTQTPRYLIKTRGQQVTLSCSPISGHRSVSWYQQTPGQGLQFLFEYFSETQRNKGNFPGRFSGRQFSNSRSEMNVSTLELGDSALYLCASSSGRPNEKLFFGSGTQLSVL.

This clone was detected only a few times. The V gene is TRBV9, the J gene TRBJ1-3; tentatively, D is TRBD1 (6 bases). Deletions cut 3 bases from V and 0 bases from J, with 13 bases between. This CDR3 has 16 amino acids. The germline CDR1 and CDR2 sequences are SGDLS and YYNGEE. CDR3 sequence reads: CASSEGTDSSGNTIYF. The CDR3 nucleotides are TGTGCCAGCAGCGAAGGGACGGACAGCTCTGGAAACACCATATATTTT. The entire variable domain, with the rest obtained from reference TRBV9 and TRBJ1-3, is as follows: DSGVTQTPKHLITATGQRVTLRCSPRSGDLSVYWYQQSLDQGLQFLIQYYNGEERAKGNILERFSAQQFPDLHSELNLSSLELGDSALYFCASSEGTDSSGNTIYFGEGSWLTVV.

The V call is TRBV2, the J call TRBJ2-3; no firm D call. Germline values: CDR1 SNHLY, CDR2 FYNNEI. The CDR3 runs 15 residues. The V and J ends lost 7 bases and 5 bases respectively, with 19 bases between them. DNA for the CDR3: TGTGCCAGCAACCTAATGGACCTCGCGGAAGATACGCAGTATTTT. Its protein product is CASNLMDLAEDTQYF.

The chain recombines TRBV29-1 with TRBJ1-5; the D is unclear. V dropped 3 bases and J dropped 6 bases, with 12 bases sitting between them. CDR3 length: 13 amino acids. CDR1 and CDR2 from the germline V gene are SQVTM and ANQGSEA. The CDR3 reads CSVELVVGQPQHF. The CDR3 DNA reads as TGCAGCGTTGAGCTAGTGGTGGGTCAGCCCCAGCATTTT.

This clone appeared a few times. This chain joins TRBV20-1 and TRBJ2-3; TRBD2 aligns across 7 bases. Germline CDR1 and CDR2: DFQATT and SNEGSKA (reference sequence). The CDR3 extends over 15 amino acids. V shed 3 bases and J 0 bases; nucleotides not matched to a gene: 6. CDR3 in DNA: TGCAGTGCTAGTCCGGGAGGTCCTAGCACAGATACGCAGTATTTT. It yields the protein CSASPGGPSTDTQYF.

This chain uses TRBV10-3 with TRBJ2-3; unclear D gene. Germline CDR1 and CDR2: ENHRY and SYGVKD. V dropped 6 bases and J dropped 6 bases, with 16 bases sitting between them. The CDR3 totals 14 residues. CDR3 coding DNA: TGTGCCATCAGGAGAACTGGGTCCAGCGATACGCAGTATTTT. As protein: CAIRRTGSSDTQYF.

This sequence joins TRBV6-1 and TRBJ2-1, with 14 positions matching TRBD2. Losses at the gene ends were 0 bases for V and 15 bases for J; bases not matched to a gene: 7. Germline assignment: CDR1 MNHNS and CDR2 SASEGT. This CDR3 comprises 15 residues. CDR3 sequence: CASSEAPGTSGSTFF. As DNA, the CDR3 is TGTGCCAGCAGTGAAGCGCCCGGGACTAGCGGGAGTACGTTCTTC.

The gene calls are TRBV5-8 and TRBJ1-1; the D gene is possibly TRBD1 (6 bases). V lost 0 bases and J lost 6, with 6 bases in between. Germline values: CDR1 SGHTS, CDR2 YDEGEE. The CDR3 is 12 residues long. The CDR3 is CASSLGGPEAFF. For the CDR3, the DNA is TGTGCCAGCAGCTTGGGGGGGCCTGAAGCTTTCTTT.

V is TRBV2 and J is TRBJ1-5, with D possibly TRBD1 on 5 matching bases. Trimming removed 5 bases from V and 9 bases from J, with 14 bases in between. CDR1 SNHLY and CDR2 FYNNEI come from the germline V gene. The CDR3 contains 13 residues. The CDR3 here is CASSYDSGRPQHF. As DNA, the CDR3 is TGTGCCAGCAGTTATGACAGCGGGAGGCCCCAGCATTTT.

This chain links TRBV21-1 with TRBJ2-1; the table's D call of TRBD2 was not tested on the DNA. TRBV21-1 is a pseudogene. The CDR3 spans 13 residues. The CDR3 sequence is CASSPRRGNEQFF. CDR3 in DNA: TGTGCCAGCAGCCCCCGAAGAGGGAATGAGCAGTTCTTC.